This is a list of T cell receptor beta chains from one sample in a study of cytomegalovirus exposure and HLA in healthy donors. Only in-frame clones appear in the TCRdb table, and some are missing; sequencing was by immunoSEQ multiplex PCR. The profile shows approximately 140,000 clones, roughly three quarters of them singletons. The source material was PBMCs. The source of these receptors is a human donor in good health. Both conserved end residues are trimmed from each CDR3.

j_call v_call cdr3_length cdr3_aa
TRBJ2-3 TRBV28 13 ASKGGRGGADTQY
TRBJ1-1 TRBV5-6 12 ASSSDGVGTEAF
TRBJ2-1 TRBV10-1 14 ASPTIDGTEYNEQF
TRBJ2-2 TRBV4-2 13 ASSQDGTSSGELF
TRBJ1-2 TRBV2 12 ASSVGASNYGYT
TRBJ1-2 TRBV7-9 11 ASSLAQGAGYT
TRBJ1-1 TRBV30 10 AWSVERTEAF
TRBJ2-5 TRBV19 13 ASSRGDRYQETQY
TRBJ2-3 TRBV7-9 12 ASSPPSSTDTQY
TRBJ2-6 TRBV5-6 16 ASSLAAGVRTGANVLT
TRBJ2-2 TRBV7-2 11 ASSFPRSGELF
TRBJ1-1 TRBV6-7 12 ASMVSVGNTEAF
TRBJ2-7 TRBV28 15 ASSSVSGRFWSYEQY
TRBJ1-5 TRBV10-3 11 ATATGDSQPQH
TRBJ1-2 TRBV7-9 12 ASSPPGQGCGYT
TRBJ1-4 TRBV6-6 13 ASSRGGSTNEKLF
TRBJ1-1 TRBV5-1 11 ASGQEANTEAF
TRBJ1-3 TRBV29-1 11 SVGSGSYNLRY
TRBJ2-7 TRBV28 12 ASAFSGLKSEQY
TRBJ2-3 TRBV5-1 11 ASNLGGTDTQY
NA TRBV5-4 13 ASSSLAGSPYEQY
TRBJ1-1 TRBV19 12 ASNHRGRNTEAF
TRBJ2-1 TRBV18 13 ASSPGSGRGNEQF
TRBJ2-5 TRBV11-2 16 ASSLGGTSGTAGETQY
TRBJ1-6 TRBV14 13 ASSESGARGSPLH
TRBJ1-4 TRBV10-3 12 ATRPGLSNEKLF
TRBJ2-7 TRBV11-2 11 ASSLSTGGEQY
TRBJ2-3 TRBV5-1 13 ASSFQGPATDTQY
TRBJ2-1 TRBV20-1 9 SAVTGFAQF
TRBJ1-1 TRBV10-1 11 ASSEPRRGEAF
TRBJ1-1 TRBV7-2 14 ASSFRGHPVATEAF
TRBJ2-1 TRBV2 13 ASSFRRDSYNEQF
TRBJ2-1 TRBV10-2 15 ASRDSRAPSSYNEQF
TRBJ1-1 TRBV7-8 11 ASSLGGLTEAF
TRBJ2-7 TRBV11-2 13 ASSLGQLPPYEQY
TRBJ1-1 TRBV7-9 14 ASSLDLGRGHTEAF